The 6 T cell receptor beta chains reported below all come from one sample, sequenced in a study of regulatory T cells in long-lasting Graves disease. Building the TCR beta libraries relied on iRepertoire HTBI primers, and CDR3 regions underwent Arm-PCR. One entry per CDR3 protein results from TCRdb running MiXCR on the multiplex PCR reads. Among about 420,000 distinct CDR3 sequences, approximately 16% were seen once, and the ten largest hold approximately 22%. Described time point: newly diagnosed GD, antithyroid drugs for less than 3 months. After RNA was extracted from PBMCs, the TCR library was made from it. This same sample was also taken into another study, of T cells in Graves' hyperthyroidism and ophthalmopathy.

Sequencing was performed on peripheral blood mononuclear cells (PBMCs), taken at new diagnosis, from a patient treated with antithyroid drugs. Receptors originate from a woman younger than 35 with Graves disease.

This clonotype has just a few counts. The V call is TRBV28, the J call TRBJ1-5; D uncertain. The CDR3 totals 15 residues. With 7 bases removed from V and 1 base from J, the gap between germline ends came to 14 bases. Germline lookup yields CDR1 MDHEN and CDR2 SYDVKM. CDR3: CASTPPGWSNQPQHF. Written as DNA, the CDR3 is TGTGCCAGCACCCCCCCAGGATGGAGCAATCAGCCCCAGCATTTT.

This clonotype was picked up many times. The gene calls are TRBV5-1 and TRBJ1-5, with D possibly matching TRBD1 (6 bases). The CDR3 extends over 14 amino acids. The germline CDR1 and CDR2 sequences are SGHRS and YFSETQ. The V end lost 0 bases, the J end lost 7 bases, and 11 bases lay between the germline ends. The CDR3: CASSLEGEGQPQHF. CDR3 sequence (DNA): TGCGCCAGCAGCTTGGAGGGGGAAGGGCAGCCCCAGCATTTT.

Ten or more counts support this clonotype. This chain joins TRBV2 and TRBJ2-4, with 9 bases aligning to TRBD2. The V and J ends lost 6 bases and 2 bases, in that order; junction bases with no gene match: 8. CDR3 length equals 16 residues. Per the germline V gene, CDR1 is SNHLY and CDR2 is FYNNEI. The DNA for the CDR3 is TGTGCCAGCAGCCCGACTAGCGGAGCTCCCAAAAACATTCAGTACTTC. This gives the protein CASSPTSGAPKNIQYF.

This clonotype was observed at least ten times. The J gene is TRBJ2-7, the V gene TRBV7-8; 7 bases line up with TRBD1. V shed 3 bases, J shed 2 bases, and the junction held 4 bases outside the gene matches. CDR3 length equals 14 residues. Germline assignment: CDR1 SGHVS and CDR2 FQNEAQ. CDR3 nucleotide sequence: TGTGCCAGCAGCTTCGGACAGGTTACCTACGAGCAGTACTTC. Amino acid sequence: CASSFGQVTYEQYF.

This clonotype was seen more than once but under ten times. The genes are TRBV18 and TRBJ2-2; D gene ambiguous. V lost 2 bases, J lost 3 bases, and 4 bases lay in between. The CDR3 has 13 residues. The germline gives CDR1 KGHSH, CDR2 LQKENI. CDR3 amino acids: CASSPWDTGELFF. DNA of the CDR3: TGTGCCAGCTCACCATGGGACACCGGGGAGCTGTTTTTT.

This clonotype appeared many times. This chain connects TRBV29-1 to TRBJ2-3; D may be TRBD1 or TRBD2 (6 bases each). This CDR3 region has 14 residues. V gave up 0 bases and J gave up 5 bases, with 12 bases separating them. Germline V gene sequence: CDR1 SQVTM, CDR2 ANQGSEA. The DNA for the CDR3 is TGCAGCGTTGAAGATCCCGGGGGCGTAGATACGCAGTATTTT. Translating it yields CSVEDPGGVDTQYF.